The 21 T cell receptor beta chains in this list originate from one sample, sequenced in a study of blood T cell repertoires in COVID-19. This table comes from immunoSEQ multiplex PCR, and its TCRdb copy is limited to in-frame clones, with some not included. There are over 200,000 clones in the sample; 86% occur only once, and 3% to 3.5% lies in the top ten. The source material was PBMCs or T cells enriched from blood (not recorded which). These receptors were collected from a woman between 50 and 59 years old in a cohort exposed to, infected with or recovered from COVID-19 (not recorded which).

This chain connects TRBV4-3 to TRBJ1-4; no clear D gene. The germline V and J ends were trimmed by 1 base and 2 bases, with 11 bases remaining between them. CDR3 length: 16 residues. Germline-derived CDR1 and CDR2 are LGHNA and YSLEER. The CDR3 nucleotides read TGCGCCAGCAGCCAAGCTCCCGGAGCTACTAATGAAAAACTGTTTTTT. Protein: CASSQAPGATNEKLFF.

The chain employs TRBV19 and TRBJ1-1; D is ambiguous. Trimming took off 8 bases at V and 1 base at J, with 14 bases between the two ends. The CDR3 contains 14 residues. From germline, CDR1 is LNHDA and CDR2 SQIVND (reference sequence). The CDR3 DNA reads TGTGCCAGTTCCAGGTTGATAGGGAACACTGAAGCTTTCTTT. The encoded protein is CASSRLIGNTEAFF.

This chain uses TRBV7-9 with TRBJ1-1; 10 bases fit TRBD1. The CDR3 extends over 14 amino acids. Germline V lookup: CDR1 SEHNR, CDR2 FQNEAQ (reference sequence). J lost 5 bases, V lost 6 bases, and 6 bases had no gene match. CDR3 sequence (DNA): TGTGCCAGCAGTTACCGGACAGGGGGGACTGAAGCTTTCTTT. Encoded protein: CASSYRTGGTEAFF.

A single count supports this clone. This chain links TRBV6-6 with TRBJ1-1; 8 positions match TRBD1. CDR1 is MNHNY, CDR2 SVGAGI, per germline (reference sequence). This CDR3 spans 17 amino acids. J gave up 4 bases and V 5 bases, and 15 bases lay outside the gene matches. This chain's CDR3 is CASSPRTGRFGVTEAFF. As DNA, the CDR3 is TGTGCCAGCAGTCCTAGGACAGGGAGATTCGGGGTCACTGAAGCTTTCTTT.

V gene TRBV6-2 or TRBV6-3 combines with J gene TRBJ2-3; 7 bases map to TRBD2. Germline CDR1 is MNHEY and CDR2 is SVGEGT. The CDR3 runs to 15 residues. The V gene end was trimmed by 5 bases and the J gene end by 4 bases; junction bases not matched to a gene: 9. The CDR3 coding sequence is TGTGCCAGCAGTCGCGCGGGGGAGCAACCAGATACGCAGTATTTT. Protein: CASSRAGEQPDTQYF.

The chain employs TRBV4-2 and TRBJ1-6, with D perhaps matching TRBD1 (6 bases). The germline V and J ends were trimmed by 0 bases and 9 bases, with 12 bases remaining between them. The germline gives CDR1 LGHNA, CDR2 YNFKEQ. The CDR3 is 15 residues long. CDR3 loop: CASSQEQGRGSPLHF. The CDR3 DNA is TGTGCCAGCAGCCAAGAACAGGGTCGCGGTTCACCCCTCCACTTT.

Only a few counts were recorded for this clone. This chain connects TRBV6-5 to TRBJ1-1; D perhaps matches TRBD1 (5 bases). V gave up 1 base and J gave up 1 base, with 10 bases separating them. The CDR3 has 15 residues. Germline CDR1 reads MNHEY; CDR2 reads SVGAGI. The CDR3 DNA follows: TGTGCCAGCAGTTACTTCCGGACAACGAACACTGAAGCTTTCTTT. Translation: CASSYFRTTNTEAFF.

The J gene is TRBJ1-2, the V gene TRBV4-1, with TRBD1 matching over 9 bases. V lost 1 base, J lost 5 bases, and 5 bases stayed unmatched. The CDR3 spans 15 residues. In germline, CDR1 is MGHRA, CDR2 YSYEKL. For the CDR3, the DNA is TGCGCCAGCAGCCAAGCACAGGGGGCACTTTATGGCTACACCTTC. This encodes CASSQAQGALYGYTF.

The chain links TRBV6-5 to TRBJ1-1; D possibly corresponds to TRBD1 (5 bases). The germline V and J ends were trimmed by 2 bases and 4 bases, with 8 bases remaining between them. Germline V gives CDR1 MNHEY, CDR2 SVGAGI. The CDR3 has 13 amino acids. CDR3 nucleotide sequence: TGTGCCAGCAGTTACACAAGGGGCACTGAAGCTTTCTTT. It translates to CASSYTRGTEAFF.

V is TRBV6-5 and J is TRBJ1-3; 7 bases are shared with TRBD1. Germline lookup yields CDR1 MNHEY and CDR2 SVGAGI. Trimming took 4 bases from V and 9 from J; bases not matched to a gene: 12. The CDR3 is made up of 15 amino acids. CDR3 region: CASSLGQSAGGTIYF. In nucleotides, the CDR3 is TGTGCCAGCAGTTTGGGACAGTCCGCCGGGGGCACCATATATTTT.

The chain couples TRBV29-1 to TRBJ2-2, with TRBD2 as a possible D gene (7 bases). Trimming pared 4 bases from V and 7 bases from J, leaving 22 bases between. This CDR3 contains 16 residues. Per the germline V gene, CDR1 is SQVTM and CDR2 is ANQGSEA. The CDR3 sequence is CSVGPRGAPFGGELFF. CDR3 sequence (DNA): TGCAGCGTTGGCCCACGGGGGGCCCCATTCGGCGGGGAGCTGTTTTTT.

This chain uses TRBV5-6 with TRBJ2-2, with 7 bases that match TRBD1. Germline V CDR1 and CDR2: SGHDT, YYEEEE. CDR3 length equals 16 residues. The ends lost 4 bases at V and 1 base at J; junction bases unmatched: 7. The CDR3: CASSHMRTGNTGELFF. Written as DNA, the CDR3 is TGTGCCAGCAGCCACATGAGGACAGGGAACACCGGGGAGCTGTTTTTT.

The chain combines TRBV3-1 (or the pseudogene TRBV3-2) with TRBJ1-2; maybe TRBD1 (5 bases). The CDR3 runs to 12 residues. V was clipped by 4 bases and J by 8 bases, with 11 bases between them. The germline CDR1 and CDR2 sequences are LGHDT and YNNKEL (reference sequence). The CDR3 reads CASSPGPGGYTF. CDR3 in DNA: TGTGCCAGCAGCCCCGGCCCAGGGGGCTACACCTTC.

This clone has just one count. The sample has other DNA sequences that encode this CDR3 too. The rearrangement uses TRBV11-1 and TRBJ2-7, with TRBD1 identical over 8 bases. The CDR3 extends over 14 amino acids. Germline V gene lookup returns CDR1 SGHAT and CDR2 FQDESV (reference sequence). With 5 bases clipped from V and 3 bases from J, the junction kept 6 bases outside the gene matches. The CDR3: CASSPRTGNYEQYF. The CDR3 coding sequence is TGTGCCAGCAGCCCGAGGACAGGGAACTACGAGCAGTACTTC.

The chain has TRBV12-3 or TRBV12-4 and TRBJ2-3; D not resolved. Deletions cut 1 base from V and 4 bases from J, with 6 bases between. This CDR3 has 13 amino acids. In DNA form, the CDR3 reads TGTGCCAGCAGTTTAGGTAGCTCAGATACGCAGTATTTT. Translating gives CASSLGSSDTQYF.

J is TRBJ1-2 and V is TRBV12-3 or TRBV12-4; no firm D call. The CDR3 totals 13 residues. The V end lost 1 base, the J end lost 3 bases, and 6 bases lay between the germline ends. The CDR3 DNA reads as TGTGCCAGCAGTTTAGGGCAAGACTATGGCTACACCTTC. It yields the protein CASSLGQDYGYTF.

This rearrangement joins TRBV4-1 to TRBJ2-7; 8 bases agree with TRBD1. This CDR3 is built from 14 residues. V shed 4 bases and J 2 bases; nucleotides not matched to a gene: 4. The V gene's germline CDR1 is MGHRA and CDR2 YSYEKL. CDR3 residues: CASSRGQGTYEQYF. CDR3 DNA: TGCGCCAGCAGCCGAGGACAGGGAACCTACGAGCAGTACTTC.

This clone was detected ten times or more. The chain carries TRBV19 and TRBJ2-1; D is possibly TRBD2 (6 bases). CDR3 length: 14 residues. Trimming stripped 6 bases from V and 0 bases from J, with 9 bases between. Germline CDR1 is LNHDA and CDR2 is SQIVND (reference sequence). CDR3 sequence reads: CASSQTSSYNEQFF. The CDR3 DNA reads as TGTGCCAGTAGCCAGACTAGCTCCTACAATGAGCAGTTCTTC.

This chain uses TRBV27 with TRBJ2-7, with 7 bases that match TRBD1. CDR3 length: 18 residues. The junction had 18 bases not matched to a gene; V was cut back by 5 bases and J by 2 bases. From germline, CDR1 is MNHEY and CDR2 SMNVEV (reference sequence). CDR3 nucleotide sequence: TGTGCCAGCAGTCCAAATCACGGGACAGAGGCTTTTGCCTACGAGCAGTACTTC. Translating gives CASSPNHGTEAFAYEQYF.

V usage is TRBV24-1 and J usage is TRBJ1-4, with D possibly TRBD1 on 6 matching bases. Trimming removed 4 bases from V and 3 bases from J, with 8 bases in between. There are 14 residues in the CDR3. Germline-derived CDR1 and CDR2 are KGHDR and SFDVKD. The CDR3 spells CATSEGHPNEKLFF. CDR3 DNA: TGTGCCACCAGTGAGGGACACCCTAATGAAAAACTGTTTTTT.

V usage is TRBV18 and J usage is TRBJ1-2; weak D call: TRBD1 (6 bases). CDR1 is KGHSH and CDR2 is LQKENI in the germline V gene. This CDR3 region has 15 residues. Trimming left V 0 bases short and J 5 bases short, with 13 bases between. The CDR3 loop reads CASSPPRTDRYGYTF. CDR3 DNA sequence: TGTGCCAGCTCACCACCGAGGACAGACCGATATGGCTACACCTTC.